These 22 T cell receptor beta chains were all obtained from the same sample, sequenced in a study of brain T cells in children with intractable seizures. Libraries were prepared by immunoSEQ multiplex PCR; TCRdb keeps only in-frame clonotypes and omits some of them. Of under 150,000 clones detected, under 95% appear once; the ten largest clones hold around 4%. The sequenced sample was peripheral blood, obtained at surgery. These TCRs come from a boy under two years old with hemimegalencephaly and intractable seizures.

The J gene is TRBJ2-7, the V gene TRBV7-3, with D possibly matching TRBD2 (6 bases). CDR1 is SGHTA and CDR2 is FQGTGA in the germline V gene. This CDR3 is 13 amino acids long. Trimming cost V 5 bases and J 5 bases, with 13 bases left between them. This chain's CDR3 is CASSPQGGDEQYF. CDR3 nucleotides: TGTGCCAGCAGCCCCCAAGGAGGGGACGAGCAGTACTTC.

The chain has TRBV9 and TRBJ2-1, with 9 bases identical to TRBD2. Germline V gives CDR1 SGDLS, CDR2 YYNGEE. CDR3 size: 17 residues. Trimming removed 4 bases from V and 0 bases from J; junction bases left unmatched: 8. The CDR3 loop reads CASSPRFSGSSYNEQFF. As DNA, the CDR3 is TGTGCCAGCAGCCCCCGATTTAGCGGGAGCTCCTACAATGAGCAGTTCTTC.

The rearrangement joins TRBV5-1 to TRBJ1-1; D is undetermined. From germline, CDR1 is SGHRS and CDR2 YFSETQ. The ends were cut back, 1 base at V and 2 bases at J, with 9 bases in the middle. This CDR3 is 14 amino acids long. CDR3 sequence reads: CASSLLPANTEAFF. The CDR3 DNA reads as TGCGCCAGCAGCTTGTTGCCGGCAAACACTGAAGCTTTCTTT.

J is TRBJ1-2 and V is TRBV6-4, with 9 bases fitting TRBD1. Germline V gene data show CDR1 as MRHNA and CDR2 as SNTAGT. The junction had 9 bases not matched to a gene; V was cut back by 9 bases and J by 4 bases. The CDR3 is 14 residues long. The CDR3 coding sequence is TGTGCCAGTTCGGACAGGGGAAGAGGCTATGGCTACACCTTC. This sequence encodes CASSDRGRGYGYTF.

The V gene is TRBV10-1, the J gene TRBJ2-1; 10 bases are a match to TRBD1. In germline, CDR1 is WNHNN, CDR2 SYGVQD (reference sequence). The CDR3 is 16 residues long. V shed 0 bases and J 5 bases; nucleotides not matched to a gene: 4. The CDR3 loop is CASSESRDRGNNEQFF. The CDR3 DNA reads as TGCGCCAGCAGTGAGTCAAGGGACAGGGGTAACAATGAGCAGTTCTTC.

The chain recombines TRBV5-1 with TRBJ2-1; TRBD2 matches at 10 bases. The germline V gene encodes CDR1 SGHRS and CDR2 YFSETQ. The CDR3 extends over 15 amino acids. Germline trimming cut 3 bases from V and 9 bases from J; bases unmatched to any gene: 9. The CDR3 spells CASSWASGRNTEQFF. In DNA, the CDR3 is TGCGCCAGCAGCTGGGCTAGCGGGAGAAATACTGAGCAGTTCTTC.

The chain uses TRBV7-9 and TRBJ2-7, with D possibly matching TRBD2 (5 bases). Germline V lookup: CDR1 SEHNR, CDR2 FQNEAQ (reference sequence). The CDR3 covers 11 residues. V was pared by 7 bases and J by 7 bases, with 11 bases between. In nucleotides, the CDR3 is TGTGCCAGCATTTCGTCGGGGGAGCAGTACTTC. Translation gives CASISSGEQYF.

This clone appeared a single time. The J gene is TRBJ2-7, the V gene TRBV9; 11 nucleotides agree with TRBD1. The ends lost 4 bases at V and 5 bases at J; junction bases unmatched: 5. This CDR3 is 14 amino acids long. CDR1 and CDR2 (germline): SGDLS, YYNGEE. CDR3 coding DNA: TGTGCCAGCAGCCCCAGGACAGGGGGCCACGAGCAGTACTTC. This gives the protein CASSPRTGGHEQYF.

This clone was detected once. The chain uses TRBV3-1 (or the pseudogene TRBV3-2) and TRBJ2-7; D is perhaps TRBD1 or TRBD2 (5 bases each). The CDR3 consists of 15 residues. Germline loops: CDR1 LGHDT, CDR2 YNNKEL (reference sequence). V lost 5 bases to trimming and J lost 5 bases, with 19 bases between them. The DNA of the CDR3 is TGTGCCAGCAGCAACCGGGACGGCTGGTCCCACGAGCAGTACTTC. Residues: CASSNRDGWSHEQYF.

The count of this clone is one. The chain links TRBV13 to TRBJ2-1; TRBD2 is a possible D gene (5 bases). The CDR3 spans 15 residues. V was cut by 5 bases and J by 5 bases, with 16 bases left in between. CDR1 and CDR2 (germline): PRHDT, FYEKMQ (reference sequence). The CDR3 sequence is CASSPRLRWNNEQFF. CDR3 DNA sequence: TGTGCCAGCAGCCCACGACTACGCTGGAACAATGAGCAGTTCTTC.

V gene TRBV20-1 combines with J gene TRBJ2-7; 9 bases are a match to TRBD2. Trimming cost V 3 bases and J 0 bases; bases outside gene matches: 3. Per germline, CDR1 DFQATT and CDR2 SNEGSKA (reference sequence). The CDR3 is 14 amino acids. The CDR3 DNA reads TGCAGTGCTAGTCGTAGCGGGAGCTCCTACGAGCAGTACTTC. Translating gives CSASRSGSSYEQYF.

The chain has TRBV19 and TRBJ2-1, with D possibly being TRBD2 (6 bases). V was clipped by 5 bases and J by 12 bases, with 11 bases between them. Germline V gives CDR1 LNHDA, CDR2 SQIVND (reference sequence). This CDR3 region has 11 residues. This CDR3 reads CASSPGLRQFF. The CDR3 DNA reads TGTGCCAGTAGTCCCGGACTAAGGCAGTTCTTC.

The J gene is TRBJ2-7, the V gene TRBV7-9, with D hard to call. The CDR3 contains 13 residues. Trimming stripped 3 bases from V and 2 bases from J, with 8 bases between. Germline V gives CDR1 SEHNR, CDR2 FQNEAQ (reference sequence). The CDR3 DNA sequence: TGTGCCAGCAGCTTCAGTGGAGCCTACGAGCAGTACTTC. Translation: CASSFSGAYEQYF.

The chain carries TRBV4-1 and TRBJ2-7; TRBD2 aligns across 7 bases. The CDR3 totals 17 residues. After removal of 4 bases from V and 1 base from J, the junction contained 13 bases not matched to a gene. Germline values: CDR1 MGHRA, CDR2 YSYEKL. Written as DNA, the CDR3 is TGCGCCAGCAGCCGCCAGTCTCCAGCGGGAAAATCCTACGAGCAGTACTTC. This encodes CASSRQSPAGKSYEQYF.

The count of this clone is one. The rearrangement uses TRBV27 and TRBJ2-2; D might be TRBD1 (6 bases). The CDR3 is made up of 14 amino acids. Germline V lookup: CDR1 MNHEY, CDR2 SMNVEV (reference sequence). V gave up 3 bases and J gave up 4 bases, with 9 bases separating them. CDR3 sequence (DNA): TGTGCCAGCAGTTTTAGGGGGATCACCGGGGAGCTGTTTTTT. Encoded protein: CASSFRGITGELFF.

The genes are TRBV4-1 and TRBJ1-1; 7 nucleotides line up with TRBD1. Germline trimming cut 2 bases from V and 0 bases from J; bases unmatched to any gene: 6. Germline CDR1 is MGHRA and CDR2 is YSYEKL. The CDR3 extends over 16 amino acids. CDR3 bases: TGCGCCAGCAGCCAAAGACAGGGTTCCATGAACACTGAAGCTTTCTTT. It translates to CASSQRQGSMNTEAFF.

The rearrangement joins TRBV11-2 to TRBJ2-4, with 8 bases that match TRBD1. This CDR3 contains 15 residues. V lost 1 base and J lost 1; bases outside the gene matches: 0. Germline CDR1 SGHAT, CDR2 FQNNGV. CDR3 bases: TGTGCCAGCAGCTTAGGGGACAGGGCCAAAAACATTCAGTACTTC. Translating gives CASSLGDRAKNIQYF.

V and J are TRBV2 and TRBJ2-7; TRBD1 is a possible D gene (6 bases). The CDR3 runs to 14 residues. V lost 2 bases and J 4 bases, leaving 12 bases between the germline ends. The germline V gene encodes CDR1 SNHLY and CDR2 FYNNEI. The DNA for the CDR3 is TGTGCCAGCAGTGAACAGGGGAGTGGTTACGAGCAGTACTTC. Translation: CASSEQGSGYEQYF.

The table lists this clone with a few counts. The gene calls are TRBV10-1 and TRBJ2-7; 12 bases map to TRBD2. With 4 bases clipped from V and 3 bases from J, the junction kept 4 bases outside the gene matches. From germline, CDR1 is WNHNN and CDR2 SYGVQD (reference sequence). The CDR3 length is 15 residues. CDR3 in DNA: TGCGCCAGCAGTGGACTAGCGGGAGTCCTCTACGAGCAGTACTTC. Translation: CASSGLAGVLYEQYF.

This sequence joins TRBV12-5 and TRBJ2-1, with 13 bases lining up with TRBD2. Germline V CDR1 and CDR2: LGHNT, FRNRAP. V was clipped by 1 base and J by 4 bases; unmatched bases: 10. The CDR3 loop spans 19 amino acids. CDR3 DNA: TGTGCTAGTGGTTTGGGTCCCCTCACTAGCGGGAGGGATTACAATGAGCAGTTCTTC. Translation: CASGLGPLTSGRDYNEQFF.

V and J are TRBV13 and TRBJ1-1; 7 nucleotides agree with TRBD1. The CDR3 extends over 14 amino acids. Germline V gene sequence: CDR1 PRHDT, CDR2 FYEKMQ (reference sequence). The J segment lost 3 bases and the V segment lost 5 bases, leaving 6 bases of the junction unmatched. This CDR3 is CASSPRGGDTEAFF. DNA of the CDR3: TGTGCCAGCAGCCCCCGAGGGGGCGACACTGAAGCTTTCTTT.

About this clone itself: Other DNA sequences in the sample encode the same CDR3. This chain links TRBV7-2 with TRBJ2-7; D remains ambiguous. Per the germline V gene, CDR1 is SGHTA and CDR2 is FQGNSA. The CDR3 runs 12 residues. V shed 1 base and J shed 7 bases, with 8 bases lying between them. Here the CDR3 reads CASSLGVGEQYF. In DNA form, the CDR3 reads TGTGCCAGCAGCTTAGGGGTCGGGGAGCAGTACTTC. The full variable domain, in which reference TRBV7-2 and TRBJ2-7 provide the parts outside the CDR3, is GAGVSQSPSNKVTEKGKDVELRCDPISGHTALYWYRQSLGQGLEFLIYFQGNSAPDKSGLPSDRFSAERTGGSVSTLTIQRTQQEDSAVYLCASSLGVGEQYFGPGTRLTVT.